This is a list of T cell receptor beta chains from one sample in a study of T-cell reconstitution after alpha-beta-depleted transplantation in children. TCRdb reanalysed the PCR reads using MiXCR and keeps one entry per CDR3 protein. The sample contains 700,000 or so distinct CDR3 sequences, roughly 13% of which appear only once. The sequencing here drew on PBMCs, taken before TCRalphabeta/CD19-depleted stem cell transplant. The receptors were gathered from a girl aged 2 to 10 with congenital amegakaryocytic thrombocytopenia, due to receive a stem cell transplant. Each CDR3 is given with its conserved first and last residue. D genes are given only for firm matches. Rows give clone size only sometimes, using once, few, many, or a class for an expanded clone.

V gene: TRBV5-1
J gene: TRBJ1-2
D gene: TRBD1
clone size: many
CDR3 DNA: TGCGCCAGCAGCTTCGGACAGGGGTCCTATGGCTACACCTTC
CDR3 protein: CASSFGQGSYGYTF

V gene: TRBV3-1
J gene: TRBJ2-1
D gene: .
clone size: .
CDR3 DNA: TGTGCCAGCAGCCAAGTTATCTCGGGGACGGAGCAGTTCTTC
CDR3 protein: CASSQVISGTEQFF

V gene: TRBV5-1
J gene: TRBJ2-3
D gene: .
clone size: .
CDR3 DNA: TGCGCCAGCAGCCTAAGGGTTCCAGATACGCAGTATTTT
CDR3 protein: CASSLRVPDTQYF

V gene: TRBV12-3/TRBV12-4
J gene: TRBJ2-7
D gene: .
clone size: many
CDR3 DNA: TGTGCCAGCAGCTTTAGGGGCGGCGCGACCTACGAGCAGTACTTC
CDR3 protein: CASSFRGGATYEQYF

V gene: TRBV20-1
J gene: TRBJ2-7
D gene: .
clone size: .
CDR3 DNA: TGCAGTGCCCAGGGCGGTGTCAAATACGAGCAGTACTTC
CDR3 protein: CSAQGGVKYEQYF

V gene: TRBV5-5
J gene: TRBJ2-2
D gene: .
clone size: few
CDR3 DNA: TGTGCCAGCAGCTTGGGATTGGGGGGGAACACCGGGGAGCTGTTTTTT
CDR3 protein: CASSLGLGGNTGELFF

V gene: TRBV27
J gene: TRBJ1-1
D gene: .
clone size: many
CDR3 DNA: TGTGCCAGCAGCCAATCGCTCTGGGAAACTGAAGCTTTCTTT
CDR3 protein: CASSQSLWETEAFF

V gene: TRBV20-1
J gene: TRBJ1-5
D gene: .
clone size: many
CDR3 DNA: TGCAGTGCTAGACAGGCCAATCAGCCCCAGCATTTT
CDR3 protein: CSARQANQPQHF

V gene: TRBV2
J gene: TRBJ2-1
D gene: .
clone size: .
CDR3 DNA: TGTGCCGGCCAGGACCGATGCAATGAGCAGTTCTTC
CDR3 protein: CAGQDRCNEQFF

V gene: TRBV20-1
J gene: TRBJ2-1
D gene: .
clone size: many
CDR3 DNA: TGCAGTGCTAGAGTACACGGGGCCCGTGAGCAGTTCTTC
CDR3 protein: CSARVHGAREQFF

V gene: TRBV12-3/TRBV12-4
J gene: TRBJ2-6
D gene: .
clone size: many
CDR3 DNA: TGTGCCAGCAGTTTTTCCCCCGACGGGTTCTCTGGGGCCAACGTCCTGACTTTC
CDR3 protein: CASSFSPDGFSGANVLTF

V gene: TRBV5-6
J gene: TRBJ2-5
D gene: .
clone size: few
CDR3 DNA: TGTGCCAGCAGCTTGATCTGGGCAGGGGACCTCCAAGAGACCCAGTACTTC
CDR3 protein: CASSLIWAGDLQETQYF

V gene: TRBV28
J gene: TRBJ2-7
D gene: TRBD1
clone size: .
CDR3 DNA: TGTGCCAGCAATCTCCCACTCTCCGGGACAGGGGGCTACGAGCAGTACTTC
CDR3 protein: CASNLPLSGTGGYEQYF

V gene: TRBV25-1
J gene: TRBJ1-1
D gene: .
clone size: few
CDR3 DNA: TGTGCCAGCAGTGATTTCGGGAGTAACACTGAAGCTTTCTTT
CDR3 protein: CASSDFGSNTEAFF

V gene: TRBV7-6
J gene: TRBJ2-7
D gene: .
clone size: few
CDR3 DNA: TGTGCCAGCAGCTTAGGGACTACAGGGGCCTCCTACGAGCAGTACTTC
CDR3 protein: CASSLGTTGASYEQYF

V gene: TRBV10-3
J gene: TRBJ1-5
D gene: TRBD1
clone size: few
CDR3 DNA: TGTGCCATCAGTGAGTCAGCGACAGGGGGGTTTTCACAGCCCCAGCATTTT
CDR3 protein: CAISESATGGFSQPQHF